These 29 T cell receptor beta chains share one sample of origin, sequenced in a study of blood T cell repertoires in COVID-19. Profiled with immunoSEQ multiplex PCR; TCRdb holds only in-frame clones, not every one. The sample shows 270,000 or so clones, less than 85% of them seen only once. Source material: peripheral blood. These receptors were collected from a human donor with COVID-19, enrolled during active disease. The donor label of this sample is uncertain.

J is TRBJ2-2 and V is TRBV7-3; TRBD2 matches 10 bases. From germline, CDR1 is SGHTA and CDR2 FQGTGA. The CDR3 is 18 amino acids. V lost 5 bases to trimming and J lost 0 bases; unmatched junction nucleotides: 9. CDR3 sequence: CASSLHGLADTNTGELFF. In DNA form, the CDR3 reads TGTGCCAGCAGCCTCCACGGACTAGCGGACACGAACACCGGGGAGCTGTTTTTT.

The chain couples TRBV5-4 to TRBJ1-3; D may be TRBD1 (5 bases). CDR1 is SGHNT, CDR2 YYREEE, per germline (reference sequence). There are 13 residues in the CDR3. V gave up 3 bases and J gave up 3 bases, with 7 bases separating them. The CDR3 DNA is TGTGCCAGCAGCTCAGGGCGTGGAAACACCATATATTTT. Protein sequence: CASSSGRGNTIYF.

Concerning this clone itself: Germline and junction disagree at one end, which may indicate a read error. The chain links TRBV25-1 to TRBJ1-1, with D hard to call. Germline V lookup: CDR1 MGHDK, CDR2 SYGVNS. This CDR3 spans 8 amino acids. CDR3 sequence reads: CASSEFPF. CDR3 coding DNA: TGTGCCAGCAGTGAATTTCCATTT.

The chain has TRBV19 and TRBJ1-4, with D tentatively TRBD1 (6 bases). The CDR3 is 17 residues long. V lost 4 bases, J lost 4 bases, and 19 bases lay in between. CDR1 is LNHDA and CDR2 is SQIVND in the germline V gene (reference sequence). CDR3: CASSTASDSKFNEKLFF. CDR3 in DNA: TGTGCCAGTAGTACGGCGTCGGACAGCAAGTTTAATGAAAAACTGTTTTTT. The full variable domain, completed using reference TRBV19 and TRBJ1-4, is DGGITQSPKYLFRKEGQNVTLSCEQNLNHDAMYWYRQDPGQGLRLIYYSQIVNDFQKGDIAEGYSVSREKKESFPLTVTSAQKNPTAFYLCASSTASDSKFNEKLFFGSGTQLSVL.

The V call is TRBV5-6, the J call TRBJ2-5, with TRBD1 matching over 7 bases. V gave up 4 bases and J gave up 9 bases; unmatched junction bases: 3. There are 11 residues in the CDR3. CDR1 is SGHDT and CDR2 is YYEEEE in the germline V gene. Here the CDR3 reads CASSIRGPQYF. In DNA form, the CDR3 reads TGTGCCAGCAGCATAAGGGGGCCCCAGTACTTC.

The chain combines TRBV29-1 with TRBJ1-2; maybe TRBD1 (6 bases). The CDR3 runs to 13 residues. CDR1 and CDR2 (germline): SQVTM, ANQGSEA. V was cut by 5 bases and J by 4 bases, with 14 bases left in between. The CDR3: CSVKTGALYGYTF. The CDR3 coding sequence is TGCAGCGTTAAGACAGGAGCCCTCTATGGCTACACCTTC. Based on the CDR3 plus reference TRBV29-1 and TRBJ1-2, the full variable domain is SAVISQKPSRDICQRGTSLTIQCQVDSQVTMMFWYRQQPGQSLTLIATANQGSEATYESGFVIDKFPISRPNLTFSTLTVSNMSPEDSSIYLCSVKTGALYGYTFGSGTRLTVV.

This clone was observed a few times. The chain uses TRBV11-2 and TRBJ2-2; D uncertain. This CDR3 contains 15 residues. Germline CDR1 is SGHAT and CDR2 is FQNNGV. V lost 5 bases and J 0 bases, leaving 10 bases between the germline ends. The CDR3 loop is CASSQIQANTGELFF. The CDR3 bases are TGTGCCAGCAGCCAAATACAAGCGAACACCGGGGAGCTGTTTTTT.

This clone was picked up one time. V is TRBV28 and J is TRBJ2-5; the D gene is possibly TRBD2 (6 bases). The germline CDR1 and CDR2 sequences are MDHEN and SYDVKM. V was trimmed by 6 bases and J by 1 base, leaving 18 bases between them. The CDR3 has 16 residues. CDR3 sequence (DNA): TGTGCCAGCAGGGAAGGACCGGGACTTGCCCAAGAGACCCAGTACTTC. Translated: CASREGPGLAQETQYF.

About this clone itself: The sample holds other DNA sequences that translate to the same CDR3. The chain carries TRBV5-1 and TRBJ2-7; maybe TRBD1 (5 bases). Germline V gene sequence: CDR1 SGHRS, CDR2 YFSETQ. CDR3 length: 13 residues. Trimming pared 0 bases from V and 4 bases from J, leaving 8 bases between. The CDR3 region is CASSLGTGYEQYF. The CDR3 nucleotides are TGCGCCAGCAGCTTGGGAACAGGTTACGAGCAGTACTTC.

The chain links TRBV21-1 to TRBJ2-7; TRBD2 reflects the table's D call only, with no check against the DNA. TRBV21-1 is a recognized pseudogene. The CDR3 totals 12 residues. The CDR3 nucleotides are TGTGCCAGCAGCCCCATGGCGGTCGAGCAGTACTTC. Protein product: CASSPMAVEQYF.

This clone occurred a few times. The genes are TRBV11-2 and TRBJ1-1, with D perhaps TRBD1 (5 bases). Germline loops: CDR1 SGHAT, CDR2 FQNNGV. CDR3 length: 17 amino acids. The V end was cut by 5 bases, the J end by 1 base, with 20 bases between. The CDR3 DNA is TGTGCCAGCAGCCGCAACTTTTACCCCGGACAGAACACTGAAGCTTTCTTT. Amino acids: CASSRNFYPGQNTEAFF.

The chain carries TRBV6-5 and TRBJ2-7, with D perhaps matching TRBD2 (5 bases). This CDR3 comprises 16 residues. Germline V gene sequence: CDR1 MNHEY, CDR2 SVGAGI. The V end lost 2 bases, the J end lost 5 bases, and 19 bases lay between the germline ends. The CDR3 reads CASSYSGWGRGDEQYF. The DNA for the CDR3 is TGTGCCAGCAGTTACAGCGGTTGGGGTCGGGGAGACGAGCAGTACTTC.

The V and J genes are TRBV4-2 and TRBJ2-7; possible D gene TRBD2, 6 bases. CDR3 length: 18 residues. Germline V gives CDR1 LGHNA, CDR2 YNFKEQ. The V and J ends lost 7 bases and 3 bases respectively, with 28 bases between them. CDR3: CASTREKLVSGGLYEQYF. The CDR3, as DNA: TGTGCCAGCACCAGAGAGAAGCTTGTTAGCGGCGGCCTCTACGAGCAGTACTTC.

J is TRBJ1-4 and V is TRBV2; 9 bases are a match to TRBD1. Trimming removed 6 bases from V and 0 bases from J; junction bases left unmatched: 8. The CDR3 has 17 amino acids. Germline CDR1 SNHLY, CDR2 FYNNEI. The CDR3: CASRPGQGKATNEKLFF. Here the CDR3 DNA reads TGTGCCAGCAGACCCGGACAGGGGAAAGCAACTAATGAAAAACTGTTTTTT.

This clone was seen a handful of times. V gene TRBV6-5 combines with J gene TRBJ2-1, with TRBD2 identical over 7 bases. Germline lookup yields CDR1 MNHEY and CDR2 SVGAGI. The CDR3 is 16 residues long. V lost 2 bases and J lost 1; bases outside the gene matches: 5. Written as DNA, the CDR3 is TGTGCCAGCAGTTACGTGCTAGCGGATTCCTACAATGAGCAGTTCTTC. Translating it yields CASSYVLADSYNEQFF.

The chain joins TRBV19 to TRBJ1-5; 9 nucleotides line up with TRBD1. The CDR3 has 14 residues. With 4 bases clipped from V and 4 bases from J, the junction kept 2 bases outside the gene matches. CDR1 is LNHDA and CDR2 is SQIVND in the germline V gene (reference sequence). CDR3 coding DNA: TGTGCCAGTAGTACGGACAGGGGAAATCAGCCCCAGCATTTT. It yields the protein CASSTDRGNQPQHF.

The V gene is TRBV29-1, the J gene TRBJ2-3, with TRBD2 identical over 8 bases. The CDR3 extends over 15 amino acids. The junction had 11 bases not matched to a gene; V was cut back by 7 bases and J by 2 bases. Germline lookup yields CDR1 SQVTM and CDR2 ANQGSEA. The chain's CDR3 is CSGGGVAGNTDTQYF. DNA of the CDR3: TGCAGCGGAGGGGGAGTAGCGGGGAACACAGATACGCAGTATTTT.

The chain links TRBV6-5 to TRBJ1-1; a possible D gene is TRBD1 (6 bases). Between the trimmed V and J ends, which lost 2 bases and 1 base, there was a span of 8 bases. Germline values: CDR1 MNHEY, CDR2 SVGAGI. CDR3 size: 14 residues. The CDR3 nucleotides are TGTGCCAGCAGTTACGGGGGCTGGAACACTGAAGCTTTCTTT. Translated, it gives CASSYGGWNTEAFF.

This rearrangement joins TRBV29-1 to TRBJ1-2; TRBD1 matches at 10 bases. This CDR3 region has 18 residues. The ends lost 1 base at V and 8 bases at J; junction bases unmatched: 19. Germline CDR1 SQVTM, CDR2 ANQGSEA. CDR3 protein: CSVEGRGTGAASQGGYTF. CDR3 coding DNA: TGCAGCGTTGAAGGTCGGGGGACAGGGGCCGCCTCCCAGGGAGGCTACACCTTC.

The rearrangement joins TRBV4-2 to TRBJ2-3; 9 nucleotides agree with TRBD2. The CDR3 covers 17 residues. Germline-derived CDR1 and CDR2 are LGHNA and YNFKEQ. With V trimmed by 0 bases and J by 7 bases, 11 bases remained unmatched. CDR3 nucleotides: TGTGCCAGCAGCCAAGATAGAGCTAGCGGGACGTCAAATACGCAGTATTTT. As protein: CASSQDRASGTSNTQYF.

CDR3 protein: CATSRDPGLAGYNEQFF. The CDR3 coding sequence is TGTGCCACCAGCAGAGATCCCGGACTAGCGGGATACAATGAGCAGTTCTTC. The J gene is TRBJ2-1, the V gene TRBV15, with 12 bases lining up with TRBD2. V trimming: 0 bases; J trimming: 4 bases; junction bases outside the gene matches: 4. The CDR3 is made up of 17 amino acids. CDR1 is LNHNV and CDR2 is YYDKDF in the germline V gene (reference sequence).

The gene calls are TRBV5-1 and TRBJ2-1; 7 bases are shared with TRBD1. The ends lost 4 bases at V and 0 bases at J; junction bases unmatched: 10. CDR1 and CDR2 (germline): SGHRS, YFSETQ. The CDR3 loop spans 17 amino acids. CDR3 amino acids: CASSIERQGSSYNEQFF. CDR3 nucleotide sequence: TGCGCCAGCAGCATAGAACGACAGGGTAGCTCCTACAATGAGCAGTTCTTC.

CDR3 sequence reads: CSVPRRPGQGVIEQFF. The CDR3 nucleotides read TGCAGCGTGCCCCGCCGACCGGGACAGGGGGTAATTGAGCAGTTCTTC. The chain has TRBV29-1 and TRBJ2-1, with TRBD1 identical over 11 bases. CDR3 length: 16 residues. Germline lookup yields CDR1 SQVTM and CDR2 ANQGSEA. V trimming: 6 bases; J trimming: 9 bases; junction bases outside the gene matches: 16.

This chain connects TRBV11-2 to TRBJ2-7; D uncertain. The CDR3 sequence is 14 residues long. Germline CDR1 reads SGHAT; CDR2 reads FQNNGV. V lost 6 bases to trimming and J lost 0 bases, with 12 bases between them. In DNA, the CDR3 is TGTGCCAGCAGTTCCTTTTTTAGCTCCTACGAGCAGTACTTC. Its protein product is CASSSFFSSYEQYF.

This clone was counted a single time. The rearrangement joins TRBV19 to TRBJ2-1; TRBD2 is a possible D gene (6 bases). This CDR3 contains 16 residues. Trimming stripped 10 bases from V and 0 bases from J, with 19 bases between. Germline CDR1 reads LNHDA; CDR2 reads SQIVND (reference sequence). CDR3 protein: CATRILGGSSYNEQFF. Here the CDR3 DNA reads TGTGCCACACGCATCCTTGGGGGGAGCTCCTACAATGAGCAGTTCTTC. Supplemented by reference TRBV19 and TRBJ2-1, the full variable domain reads DGGITQSPKYLFRKEGQNVTLSCEQNLNHDAMYWYRQDPGQGLRLIYYSQIVNDFQKGDIAEGYSVSREKKESFPLTVTSAQKNPTAFYLCATRILGGSSYNEQFFGPGTRLTVL.

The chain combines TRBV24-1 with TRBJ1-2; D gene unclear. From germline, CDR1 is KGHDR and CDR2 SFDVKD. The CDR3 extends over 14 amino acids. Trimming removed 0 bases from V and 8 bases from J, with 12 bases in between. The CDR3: CATSDLNVRVGYTF. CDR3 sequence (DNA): TGTGCCACCAGTGATTTGAATGTCCGGGTCGGCTACACCTTC.

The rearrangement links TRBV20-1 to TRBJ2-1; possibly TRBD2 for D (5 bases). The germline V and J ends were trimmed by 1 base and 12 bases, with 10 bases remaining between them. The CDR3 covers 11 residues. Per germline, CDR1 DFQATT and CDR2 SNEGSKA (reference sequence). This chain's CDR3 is CSARVSGGQFF. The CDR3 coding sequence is TGCAGTGCTAGAGTCAGTGGAGGGCAGTTCTTC.

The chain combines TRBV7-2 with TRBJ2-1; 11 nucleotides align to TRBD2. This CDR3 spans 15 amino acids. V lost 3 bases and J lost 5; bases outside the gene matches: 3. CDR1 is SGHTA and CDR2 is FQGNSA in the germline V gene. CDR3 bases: TGTGCCAGCAGCTTTCCGGGACTAGCGGACAATGAGCAGTTCTTC. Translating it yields CASSFPGLADNEQFF.

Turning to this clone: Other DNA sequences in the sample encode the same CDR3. As DNA, the CDR3 is TGCAGCGTGGGGGGTAGCGGATCCTACGAGCAGTACTTC. Translation gives CSVGGSGSYEQYF. This chain uses TRBV29-1 with TRBJ2-7; maybe TRBD2 (6 bases). The length of the CDR3 is 13 residues. The V gene's germline CDR1 is SQVTM and CDR2 ANQGSEA. Trimming took 6 bases from V and 1 from J, leaving 13 bases between them.